This T cell receptor beta chain was sequenced during a study of T cell repertoires in cytomegalovirus infection. Using its own MiXCR run on the reads, TCRdb lists one record per CDR3 protein. Here the sample spans approximately 100,000 distinct CDR3 sequences, 23% being singletons. Trimming stripped 5 bases from V and 7 bases from J, with 15 bases between. This CDR3 has 13 amino acids. Germline V CDR1 and CDR2: SGHTA, FQGTGA. The chain carries TRBV7-3 and TRBJ2-7; perhaps TRBD1 as D (6 bases). Sequencing was performed on CD8+ T cells from PBMCs. This TCR was sampled from a human donor in good health (CMV status not recorded). Some clones in this sample may be carry-over from other donors' samples. CDR3 nucleotides: TGTGCCAGCAGCCCCGAGTGGGGGCGAGAGCAGTACTTC. Translation gives CASSPEWGREQYF.